Shown below are 15 T cell receptor beta chains from a single sample sequenced in a study of tumor and adjacent non-tumor tissue in lung cancer. The template was RNA from unsorted bulk tissue. A modified ARM-PCR protocol with three rounds of nested PCR amplified TCRbeta. TCRdb redid the calling of the multiplex PCR reads with MiXCR, one entry per CDR3 protein. The sample has roughly 67,000 distinct CDR3 sequences; roughly 60% are singletons. The specimen sequenced was lung tumor tissue. These receptors all stem from a man between 50 and 59 years old with non-small cell lung cancer.

This clonotype turned up a few times. A much larger clone lies one base from this, so it may be a read error. V gene TRBV6-1 combines with J gene TRBJ1-2; 7 bases match TRBD1. Germline assignment: CDR1 MNHNS and CDR2 SASEGT. This CDR3 contains 14 residues. The CDR3 nucleotides are TGTGCCAGCAGGGAAGTATCGACAGGGATCGGCTACACCTTC. Amino acids: CASREVSTGIGYTF.

Points on this clonotype: A read error may account for a junction end that differs from germline. The V and J genes are TRBV11-2 and TRBJ2-7; no clear D gene. The CDR3 totals 13 residues. Germline CDR1 SGHAT, CDR2 FQNNGV. CDR3 DNA: TGTGCCAGCAGCTTAGGGGGTTACTACGAGGAGTATTTC. Protein: CASSLGGYYEEYF.

In the case of this clonotype: One end of the junction does not line up with germline, which may come from a read error. V usage is TRBV6-5 and J usage is TRBJ2-1; perhaps TRBD2 as D (5 bases). The CDR3 is 16 amino acids. Germline CDR1 is MNHEY and CDR2 is SVGAGI. CDR3 protein: CASSYSVTRGNNEQFF. The CDR3 bases are TGTGCCAGCAGTTACTCGGTTACTAGAGGTAACAATGAACAGTTCTTT.

As regards this clonotype: A much larger clone lies a single base off, so this may be a read error. The chain employs TRBV10-3 and TRBJ2-7; possibly TRBD2 for D (7 bases). Trimming cost V 4 bases and J 6 bases, with 22 bases left between them. Germline loops: CDR1 ENHRY, CDR2 SYGVKD. The CDR3 length is 16 residues. The CDR3 bases are TGTGCCATCAGTGTTTCTATCGGGGGGCCTTTTGGCGAGCAGTACTTC. Translating it yields CAISVSIGGPFGEQYF.

To note about this clonotype: A much larger clone lies a single base off, so this may be a read error. J is TRBJ2-7 and V is TRBV6-5; D is possibly TRBD2 (7 bases). The V end lost 7 bases, the J end lost 7 bases, and 20 bases lay between the germline ends. The CDR3 covers 14 residues. Germline V CDR1 and CDR2: MNHEY, SVGAGI. The CDR3 region has the DNA TGTGCCAGCACCAAATGGGGGGGCGCGGGAGAGCAGTACTTC. Amino acid sequence: CASTKWGGAGEQYF.

This clonotype was seen only a few times. The V call is TRBV6-2 or TRBV6-3, the J call TRBJ2-7, with D perhaps given as TRBD1 or TRBD2 (5 bases each). CDR1 and CDR2 from the germline V gene are MNHEY and SVGEGT. The CDR3 is made up of 16 amino acids. Between the trimmed V and J ends, which lost 0 bases and 2 bases, there was a span of 14 bases. The chain's CDR3 is CASSYSGLGDAYEQYF. The DNA of the CDR3 is TGTGCCAGCAGTTACTCGGGCCTGGGGGATGCCTACGAGCAGTACTTC.

The chain recombines TRBV20-1 with TRBJ2-1; D is tentatively TRBD1 or TRBD2 (6 bases each). The germline V gene has CDR1 DFQATT and CDR2 SNEGSKA (reference sequence). The CDR3 sequence is 15 residues long. Trimming took 5 bases from V and 9 from J, leaving 23 bases between them. CDR3 sequence: CSAVKLDSLGGEQFF. As DNA, the CDR3 is TGCAGTGCTGTGAAGTTGGACAGTTTGGGGGGTGAGCAGTTCTTC.

This clonotype was observed at least ten times. V gene TRBV6-1 combines with J gene TRBJ1-2; TRBD1 is a possible D gene (5 bases). Trimming removed 0 bases at V and 4 bases at J, with 9 bases between. Germline V CDR1 and CDR2: MNHNS, SASEGT. The CDR3 is 14 amino acids. CDR3 DNA sequence: TGTGCCAGCAGTGAAGCTTCCGGGGGCTATGGCTACACCTTC. It specifies CASSEASGGYGYTF.

The CDR3 region has the DNA TGCGCCAGCAGCCAACAGGGGCCGCAGAATCAGCCCCAGCATTTT. Its protein product is CASSQQGPQNQPQHF. V usage is TRBV5-1 and J usage is TRBJ1-5; 7 bases fit TRBD1. V dropped 4 bases and J dropped 4; count of bases not matched to a gene: 8. The CDR3 sequence is 15 residues long. CDR1 SGHRS and CDR2 YFSETQ come from the germline V gene.

This clonotype was counted a few times. A read error may be the cause here, since a much bigger clone is one base away. This rearrangement joins TRBV6-2 or TRBV6-3 to TRBJ1-5; perhaps TRBD1 as D (5 bases). Trimming removed 2 bases from V and 3 bases from J, with 20 bases in between. The CDR3 runs to 18 residues. In germline, CDR1 is MNHEY, CDR2 SVGEGT. In nucleotides, the CDR3 is TGTGCCAGCAGTTACGCCAACGTGGGGGGAGGAAACAATCAGCCCCAGCATTTT. This gives the protein CASSYANVGGGNNQPQHF.

Details on this clonotype: This may arise from a read error, as a much more abundant clone is one base away. The chain recombines TRBV29-1 with TRBJ2-5, with D perhaps matching TRBD1 (5 bases). CDR1 is SQVTM and CDR2 is ANQGSEA in the germline V gene. The CDR3 loop spans 14 amino acids. CDR3 sequence: CGVPPKLAGETQYF. The CDR3 DNA follows: TGCGGCGTCCCCCCCAAACTGGCAGGGGAGACCCAGTACTTC.

On this clonotype itself: Sequence at one end of the junction differs from germline and may be a read error. The chain recombines TRBV2 with TRBJ2-1, with a possible D match to TRBD2 (6 bases). Looked up from germline, CDR1 is SNHLY and CDR2 is FYNNEI. The CDR3 is 18 residues long. The CDR3 region is CASTGMGMVADSYNEQFF. The CDR3 nucleotides read TGTGCTAGCACCGGGATGGGGATGGTAGCGGACTCCTACAATGAGCAGTTCTTC.

Many counts were recorded for this clonotype. The chain is built from TRBV28 and TRBJ1-5, with D perhaps TRBD1 (6 bases). V lost 7 bases and J 5 bases, leaving 15 bases between the germline ends. Germline CDR1 reads MDHEN; CDR2 reads SYDVKM. The CDR3 is 14 residues long. This CDR3 is CASTIGGGYQPQHF. The CDR3 DNA reads TGTGCCAGCACCATAGGAGGGGGGTATCAGCCCCAGCATTTT.

This clonotype has a count of ten or more. This chain uses TRBV4-1 with TRBJ2-2, with D hard to call. CDR1 and CDR2 from the germline V gene are MGHRA and YSYEKL. Trimming pared 4 bases from V and 4 bases from J, leaving 10 bases between. The CDR3 is made up of 14 amino acids. In DNA, the CDR3 is TGCGCCAGCAGCCTTCTTTTGGGCACCGGGGAGCTGTTTTTT. This codes for CASSLLLGTGELFF.

This clonotype showed up many times. The chain couples TRBV4-2 to TRBJ1-6, with TRBD1 matching 9 bases. The CDR3 totals 16 residues. From germline, CDR1 is LGHNA and CDR2 YNFKEQ. Trimming cost V 1 base and J 6 bases; bases outside gene matches: 4. The CDR3 loop reads CASSQGPGQGNSPLHF. CDR3 DNA sequence: TGTGCCAGCAGCCAAGGGCCGGGACAGGGTAATTCACCCCTCCACTTT.